This record looks at one T cell receptor beta chain sequence and its context. Its antigen is not identified. In every case, the donor was a healthy Caucasian. This sample is part of a study of identical twins. Study-level points and caveats: Where beta out-of-frame sequences were concerned, excess twin sharing was weaker. Researchers reported excess low generation probability among twin-shared out-of-frame alpha sequences.

Unique molecular identifiers were present on the cDNA, and a universal primer site came from template switching. One entry per CDR3 protein results from TCRdb running MiXCR on the 5' RACE reads. The sample has roughly 240,000 distinct CDR3 sequences; 7.5% are singletons. In germline, CDR1 is SNHLY, CDR2 FYNNEI. Unmatched junction bases numbered 11, after V lost 2 bases and J lost 2 bases. CDR3 length equals 17 residues. In addition, the sample was reused for a study of yellow fever vaccine responses in identical twins.

This rearrangement joins TRBV2 to TRBJ2-7; 8 bases are shared with TRBD2. Material: CD8+ T cells sorted from blood. The TCR comes from a woman younger than 35 in good health. Here the CDR3 reads CASSELTSVRLPYEQYF. In DNA form, the CDR3 reads TGTGCCAGCAGTGAACTGACTAGCGTACGCCTTCCCTACGAGCAGTACTTC. The full variable domain, its missing parts supplied by reference TRBV2 and TRBJ2-7, is EPEVTQTPSHQVTQMGQEVILRCVPISNHLYFYWYRQILGQKVEFLVSFYNNEISEKSEIFDDQFSVERPDGSNFTLKIRSTKLEDSAMYFCASSELTSVRLPYEQYFGPGTRLTVT.